The 31 T cell receptor beta chains presented below share a single source sample, sequenced in a study of blood T cell repertoires in COVID-19. The table came from immunoSEQ multiplex PCR; TCRdb's copy has only in-frame clones and leaves some out. The repertoire includes roughly 8,200 clones, 84% of them detected once, and 18% sits in the top ten. Sequencing was performed on peripheral blood. These receptors originate from a human donor with active COVID-19. The donor label of this sample is uncertain.

CDR3 amino acids: CASSTAGGNSHEQFF. The CDR3 DNA reads as TGTGCCAGCAGTACCGCGGGAGGTAATTCTCATGAGCAGTTCTTC. The rearrangement joins TRBV6-5 to TRBJ2-1; 8 nucleotides line up with TRBD2. Germline CDR1 reads MNHEY; CDR2 reads SVGAGI. V dropped 5 bases and J dropped 8; count of bases not matched to a gene: 11. The CDR3 consists of 15 residues.

The chain uses TRBV28 and TRBJ2-7; 9 nucleotides align to TRBD1. V shed 2 bases and J 2 bases; nucleotides not matched to a gene: 4. This CDR3 spans 15 amino acids. The germline gives CDR1 MDHEN, CDR2 SYDVKM. The CDR3 sequence: CASSLPGQGTYEQYF. The CDR3 DNA follows: TGTGCCAGCAGTTTACCGGGACAGGGAACCTACGAGCAGTACTTC. The full variable domain, completed using reference TRBV28 and TRBJ2-7, is DVKVTQSSRYLVKRTGEKVFLECVQDMDHENMFWYRQDPGLGLRLIYFSYDVKMKEKGDIPEGYSVSREKKERFSLILESASTNQTSMYLCASSLPGQGTYEQYFGPGTRLTVT.

This chain uses TRBV28 with TRBJ2-2; TRBD1 agrees at 7 bases. The trim removed 7 bases at V and 1 base at J, leaving 15 bases unmatched. Germline-derived CDR1 and CDR2 are MDHEN and SYDVKM. The CDR3 is 18 amino acids. CDR3: CASKKGASRAGNTGELFF. In nucleotides, the CDR3 is TGTGCCAGCAAAAAGGGGGCTAGCCGGGCGGGGAACACCGGGGAGCTGTTTTTT.

This chain connects TRBV5-1 to TRBJ2-1; TRBD2 agrees at 7 bases. J lost 6 bases, V lost 1 base, and 7 bases had no gene match. This CDR3 contains 15 residues. Germline lookup yields CDR1 SGHRS and CDR2 YFSETQ. The chain's CDR3 is CASSLLGEGINEQFF. CDR3 bases: TGCGCCAGCAGCTTGTTGGGGGAGGGTATCAATGAGCAGTTCTTC.

This chain connects TRBV19 to TRBJ2-2, with 9 bases aligning to TRBD2. This CDR3 comprises 15 residues. Trimming cost V 4 bases and J 5 bases; bases outside gene matches: 5. CDR1 is LNHDA, CDR2 SQIVND, per germline (reference sequence). The CDR3: CASSRSLAGTGELFF. CDR3 in DNA: TGTGCCAGTAGTAGGAGTCTAGCGGGGACCGGGGAGCTGTTTTTT.

The V call is TRBV7-3, the J call TRBJ2-5; TRBD1 is a possible D gene (6 bases). The CDR3 extends over 16 amino acids. Germline V lookup: CDR1 SGHTA, CDR2 FQGTGA. V lost 6 bases and J lost 2, with 19 bases in between. The CDR3 nucleotides are TGTGCCAGCAGATGGGGGACAAATAGAATTCAAGAGACCCAGTACTTC. It encodes CASRWGTNRIQETQYF.

This sequence joins TRBV7-2 and TRBJ1-3; the D gene is possibly TRBD1 (5 bases). The CDR3 is 18 residues long. Germline values: CDR1 SGHTA, CDR2 FQGNSA. V dropped 2 bases and J dropped 2 bases, with 19 bases sitting between them. CDR3 in DNA: TGTGCCAGCAGCTTATCTGTTAACAGCCAAGGGGCTGGAAACACCATATATTTT. Translation gives CASSLSVNSQGAGNTIYF.

CDR3 loop: CASSQDQDILNEQYF. CDR3 sequence (DNA): TGCGCCAGCAGCCAAGATCAGGACATTTTGAACGAGCAGTACTTC. The rearrangement uses TRBV4-1 and TRBJ2-7; a possible D gene is TRBD1 (5 bases). This CDR3 is 15 amino acids long. Germline V gene sequence: CDR1 MGHRA, CDR2 YSYEKL. V lost 0 bases, J lost 5 bases, and 14 bases lay in between.

The rearrangement links TRBV24-1 to TRBJ2-5; D possibly corresponds to TRBD1 (6 bases). The germline gives CDR1 KGHDR, CDR2 SFDVKD. The CDR3 contains 16 residues. V lost 4 bases, J lost 1 base, and 15 bases lay in between. CDR3 residues: CATSEDSAWGQETQYF. The DNA for the CDR3 is TGTGCCACCAGTGAGGACAGCGCATGGGGCCAAGAGACCCAGTACTTC.

V is TRBV15 and J is TRBJ1-2, with TRBD1 as a possible D gene (6 bases). In germline, CDR1 is LNHNV, CDR2 YYDKDF (reference sequence). The CDR3 totals 13 residues. V was pared by 6 bases and J by 6 bases, with 14 bases between. As DNA, the CDR3 is TGTGCCACCAGACCATCAGGGGAAGATGGCTACACCTTC. It codes for CATRPSGEDGYTF.

The chain couples TRBV7-2 to TRBJ2-7, with 9 positions matching TRBD1. The ends lost 1 base at V and 3 bases at J; junction bases unmatched: 4. Germline loops: CDR1 SGHTA, CDR2 FQGNSA. The CDR3 contains 15 residues. The CDR3 protein is CASSLGDRVHYEQYF. As DNA, the CDR3 is TGTGCCAGCAGCTTAGGGGACAGGGTCCACTACGAGCAGTACTTC.

This clone was detected only once. The V gene is TRBV6-4, the J gene TRBJ2-1, with 8 bases that match TRBD2. The CDR3 extends over 16 amino acids. Germline CDR1 MRHNA, CDR2 SNTAGT. With V trimmed by 6 bases and J by 0 bases, 7 bases remained unmatched. This CDR3 reads CASSRLALSSYNEQFF. CDR3 DNA: TGTGCCAGCAGCAGACTAGCGTTGAGCTCCTACAATGAGCAGTTCTTC.

The V gene is TRBV7-8, the J gene TRBJ2-7, with 9 bases lining up with TRBD2. This CDR3 spans 16 amino acids. Looked up from germline, CDR1 is SGHVS and CDR2 is FQNEAQ. Unmatched junction bases numbered 9, after V lost 5 bases and J lost 1 base. This CDR3 is CASSLHPGLASYEQYF. The CDR3 DNA reads TGTGCCAGCAGCCTACATCCGGGACTAGCATCCTACGAGCAGTACTTC.

This chain connects TRBV19 to TRBJ2-2, with 9 positions matching TRBD1. CDR3 size: 16 residues. With 7 bases clipped from V and 4 bases from J, the junction kept 10 bases outside the gene matches. Germline V gives CDR1 LNHDA, CDR2 SQIVND (reference sequence). CDR3 sequence (DNA): TGTGCCAGTAAGCCCACCGGGACAGGGAGCACCGGGGAGCTGTTTTTT. Protein product: CASKPTGTGSTGELFF.

This chain connects TRBV25-1 to TRBJ1-2, with 8 bases that match TRBD1. This CDR3 region has 15 residues. The V gene end was trimmed by 1 base and the J gene end by 7 bases; junction bases not matched to a gene: 8. Germline V lookup: CDR1 MGHDK, CDR2 SYGVNS. CDR3 in amino acids: CASSEWGTGPSGYTF. CDR3 sequence (DNA): TGTGCCAGCAGTGAATGGGGGACAGGCCCCTCTGGCTACACCTTC.

V gene TRBV4-1 combines with J gene TRBJ2-1, with 9 bases identical to TRBD2. V lost 3 bases, J lost 5 bases, and 8 bases stayed unmatched. The CDR3 has 16 amino acids. Germline V gene data show CDR1 as MGHRA and CDR2 as YSYEKL. CDR3 region: CASSQTSGQANNEQFF. CDR3 nucleotide sequence: TGCGCCAGCAGCCAGACTAGCGGACAGGCGAACAATGAGCAGTTCTTC.

This clone was detected once. V is TRBV19 and J is TRBJ2-1, with 11 bases fitting TRBD2. Per germline, CDR1 LNHDA and CDR2 SQIVND (reference sequence). The CDR3 is 15 amino acids. Trimming removed 4 bases from V and 6 bases from J; junction bases left unmatched: 5. As DNA, the CDR3 is TGTGCCAGTAGTACGCTAGCGGGAGGTCCCAATGAGCAGTTCTTC. This gives the protein CASSTLAGGPNEQFF. Based on the CDR3 plus reference TRBV19 and TRBJ2-1, the full variable domain is DGGITQSPKYLFRKEGQNVTLSCEQNLNHDAMYWYRQDPGQGLRLIYYSQIVNDFQKGDIAEGYSVSREKKESFPLTVTSAQKNPTAFYLCASSTLAGGPNEQFFGPGTRLTVL.

This clone was counted a single time. The chain recombines TRBV6-6 with TRBJ1-1; no reliable D call. Trimming left V 7 bases short and J 4 bases short, with 16 bases between. CDR3 length: 14 residues. Germline CDR1 reads MNHNY; CDR2 reads SVGAGI (reference sequence). CDR3 sequence (DNA): TGTGCCAGCACCCCTTTCGGGTGGAGCACTGAAGCTTTCTTT. Its protein is CASTPFGWSTEAFF.

The chain couples TRBV5-1 to TRBJ2-1, with 11 bases matching TRBD2. The CDR3 loop spans 14 amino acids. V shed 4 bases and J 5 bases; nucleotides not matched to a gene: 2. CDR1 and CDR2 from the germline V gene are SGHRS and YFSETQ. The CDR3 reads CASSILAGDNEQFF. The CDR3, as DNA: TGCGCCAGCAGCATACTAGCGGGAGACAATGAGCAGTTCTTC.

In its sample, this clone was seen once. The V gene is TRBV4-1, the J gene TRBJ1-1; 11 nucleotides match TRBD1. J gave up 6 bases and V 4 bases, and 10 bases lay outside the gene matches. The CDR3 contains 16 residues. The germline gives CDR1 MGHRA, CDR2 YSYEKL. The CDR3 reads CASSPGTGGNRAEAFF. CDR3 DNA: TGCGCCAGCAGCCCTGGGACAGGGGGGAATAGGGCTGAAGCTTTCTTT.

The V and J genes are TRBV13 and TRBJ2-5; TRBD2 is a possible D gene (7 bases). Deletions cut 5 bases from V and 1 base from J, with 17 bases between. The CDR3 runs 16 residues. In germline, CDR1 is PRHDT, CDR2 FYEKMQ (reference sequence). The CDR3 region has the DNA TGTGCCAGCAGCGCAGAGAGGGGGAGGGCCCAAGAGACCCAGTACTTC. It encodes CASSAERGRAQETQYF.

This chain uses TRBV7-8 with TRBJ2-7, with D maybe TRBD1 (6 bases). CDR1 and CDR2 (germline): SGHVS, FQNEAQ. Between the trimmed V and J ends, which lost 4 bases and 0 bases, there was a span of 16 bases. The CDR3 is made up of 16 amino acids. CDR3 in DNA: TGTGCCAGCAGCTCCGGAGACAGGCCTGGCTCCTACGAGCAGTACTTC. This translates into CASSSGDRPGSYEQYF. The complete variable domain, with remaining parts taken from reference TRBV7-8 and TRBJ2-7, reads GAGVSQSPRYKVAKRGQDVALRCDPISGHVSLFWYQQALGQGPEFLTYFQNEAQLDKSGLPSDRFFAERPEGSVSTLKIQRTQQEDSAVYLCASSSGDRPGSYEQYFGPGTRLTVT.

The rearrangement joins TRBV19 to TRBJ1-5; possible D gene TRBD1, 5 bases. V shed 6 bases and J shed 5 bases, with 17 bases lying between them. CDR3 length equals 15 residues. Germline CDR1 reads LNHDA; CDR2 reads SQIVND (reference sequence). DNA for the CDR3: TGTGCCAGTAGAACCCGGGAGCCGGGGCATCAGCCCCAGCATTTT. The encoded protein is CASRTREPGHQPQHF. Full variable domain (remainder filled in from reference TRBV19 and TRBJ1-5): DGGITQSPKYLFRKEGQNVTLSCEQNLNHDAMYWYRQDPGQGLRLIYYSQIVNDFQKGDIAEGYSVSREKKESFPLTVTSAQKNPTAFYLCASRTREPGHQPQHFGDGTRLSIL.

This clone was recorded once. The chain is built from TRBV15 and TRBJ1-6; D call uncertain. Germline CDR1 is LNHNV and CDR2 is YYDKDF (reference sequence). Trimming took 6 bases from V and 0 from J, leaving 6 bases between them. The CDR3 consists of 14 residues. The CDR3 nucleotides are TGTGCCACCAGTGGGAGCTCCTATAATTCACCCCTCCACTTT. It translates to CATSGSSYNSPLHF.

The chain is built from TRBV4-3 and TRBJ2-2; 10 bases map to TRBD1. The V gene end was trimmed by 4 bases and the J gene end by 4 bases; junction bases not matched to a gene: 3. Germline CDR1 and CDR2: LGHNA and YSLEER. This CDR3 comprises 15 residues. The CDR3 nucleotides read TGCGCCAGCAGCCTCGGGACAGGGGTCACCGGGGAGCTGTTTTTT. It translates to CASSLGTGVTGELFF.

The chain uses TRBV5-6 and TRBJ2-1; D is possibly TRBD2 (6 bases). V was cut by 4 bases and J by 2 bases, with 13 bases left in between. The CDR3 consists of 15 residues. Germline CDR1 SGHDT, CDR2 YYEEEE. The CDR3 bases are TGTGCCAGCAGCCATTCGGGAGCACCCTACAATGAGCAGTTCTTC. Its translation: CASSHSGAPYNEQFF.

This chain connects TRBV12-3 or TRBV12-4 to TRBJ2-1; TRBD1 is a possible D gene (5 bases). The CDR3 has 13 residues. V was shortened by 4 bases and J by 7 bases, with 11 bases between the two germline ends. CDR3 loop: CASSYGPGNEQFF. The CDR3 nucleotides are TGTGCCAGCAGTTATGGACCAGGGAATGAGCAGTTCTTC.

Written as DNA, the CDR3 is TGTGCCACCAGCAGAGGTGAGGGTGGACGGTGGGAGCAGTACTTC. As protein: CATSRGEGGRWEQYF. This chain uses TRBV15 with TRBJ2-7, with D possibly matching TRBD2 (5 bases). V lost 1 base and J lost 7, with 17 bases in between. This CDR3 has 15 amino acids. Per the germline V gene, CDR1 is LNHNV and CDR2 is YYDKDF (reference sequence).

The V gene is TRBV27, the J gene TRBJ2-1, with D possibly matching TRBD2 (5 bases). CDR3 length equals 14 residues. Germline CDR1 reads MNHEY; CDR2 reads SMNVEV (reference sequence). V was cut by 6 bases and J by 7 bases, with 16 bases left in between. This CDR3 reads CASSSRLQPNEQFF. The CDR3 nucleotides are TGTGCCAGCAGCTCCCGACTACAGCCAAATGAGCAGTTCTTC.

The chain joins TRBV7-8 to TRBJ1-3, with no clear D. Germline V gene lookup returns CDR1 SGHVS and CDR2 FQNEAQ. V was shortened by 0 bases and J by 0 bases, with 9 bases between the two germline ends. CDR3 length equals 16 residues. In DNA form, the CDR3 reads TGTGCCAGCAGCTTAGCGCTGGGCTCCTCTGGAAACACCATATATTTT. Translation gives CASSLALGSSGNTIYF.

The chain recombines TRBV12-5 with TRBJ1-1, with 11 nucleotides matching TRBD1. Germline V gives CDR1 LGHNT, CDR2 FRNRAP. The ends lost 3 bases at V and 5 bases at J; junction bases unmatched: 5. The CDR3 loop spans 15 amino acids. The CDR3 sequence: CASGFMGQGVTEAFF. The CDR3 region has the DNA TGTGCTAGTGGTTTCATGGGACAGGGGGTAACTGAAGCTTTCTTT.